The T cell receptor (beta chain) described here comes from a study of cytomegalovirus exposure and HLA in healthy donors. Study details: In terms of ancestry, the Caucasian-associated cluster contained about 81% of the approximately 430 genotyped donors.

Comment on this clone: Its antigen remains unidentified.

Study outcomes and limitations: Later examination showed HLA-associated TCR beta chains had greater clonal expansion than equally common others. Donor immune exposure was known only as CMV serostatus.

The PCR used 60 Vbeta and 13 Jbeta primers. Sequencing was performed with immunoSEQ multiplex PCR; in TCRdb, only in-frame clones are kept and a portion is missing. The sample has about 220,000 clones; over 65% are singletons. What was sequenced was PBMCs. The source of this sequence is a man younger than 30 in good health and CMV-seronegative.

CDR3 nucleotides: TGCGCCAGCAGCTTGTCCGTAGCTGGAAACACCATATATTTT. Its protein product is CASSLSVAGNTIYF. This chain links TRBV5-1 with TRBJ1-3; D not certain. The V end lost 1 base, the J end lost 2 bases, and 7 bases lay between the germline ends. CDR1 and CDR2 from the germline V gene are SGHRS and YFSETQ. This CDR3 comprises 14 residues.